A selection of T cell receptor beta chains follows, all from one sample in a study of blood T cell repertoires in COVID-19. Some clones are missing from TCRdb's copy, which holds only in-frame ones; the method was immunoSEQ multiplex PCR. This sample carries around 100,000 clones, roughly 92% of them seen once, and the ten largest clones take around 1.9%. Source material: peripheral blood. The receptors shown here come from a woman between 45 and 65 years old with COVID-19, enrolled during active disease. Both conserved end residues are trimmed from each CDR3. A D gene is named only where the DNA matches it firmly. Expanded clones are given a class, and other clones once, few, many or no size at all.

V: TRBV2; D: TRBD1; size: once; J: TRBJ1-2; CDR3: ASRMDRGQDGYT
V: TRBV6-2/TRBV6-3; D: TRBD2; size: .; J: TRBJ2-1; CDR3: ASSSSGGIGEQF
V: TRBV18; D: .; size: few; J: TRBJ1-1; CDR3: ASSRQVNTEAF
V: TRBV13; D: .; size: .; J: TRBJ2-3; CDR3: ASSLPGHITDTQY
V: TRBV6-5; D: .; size: .; J: TRBJ2-5; CDR3: ASSYLADQETQY
V: TRBV7-9; D: .; size: .; J: TRBJ1-3; CDR3: ASSLAGAGVSGNTIY
V: TRBV12-3/TRBV12-4; D: .; size: .; J: TRBJ1-2; CDR3: ASSLVLYGYT
V: TRBV6-1; D: .; size: .; J: TRBJ2-7; CDR3: ASSEALRTAAYEQY
V: TRBV11-2; D: TRBD2; size: .; J: TRBJ2-2; CDR3: ASNRLAGAAAGELF
V: TRBV27; D: .; size: .; J: TRBJ1-4; CDR3: ASSPHNYGEKLF
V: TRBV2; D: .; size: .; J: TRBJ1-5; CDR3: ASSRQPERQPQH
V: TRBV2; D: TRBD1; size: .; J: TRBJ1-5; CDR3: ASRMNRGLQPQH
V: TRBV7-9; D: TRBD1; size: .; J: TRBJ1-2; CDR3: ASSFTGTGVEGYT
V: TRBV11-3; D: TRBD2; size: .; J: TRBJ2-1; CDR3: ASSLTSGGVRNEQF
V: TRBV28; D: .; size: few; J: TRBJ1-6; CDR3: ASSLIQAAGSPLH
V: TRBV7-9; D: .; size: .; J: TRBJ1-6; CDR3: ASSLNSPLH
V: TRBV19; D: .; size: .; J: TRBJ2-7; CDR3: ASSITYQANEQY
V: TRBV28; D: .; size: .; J: TRBJ1-6; CDR3: ASSLNPVQGYSLH
V: TRBV5-1; D: TRBD1; size: .; J: TRBJ1-6; CDR3: ASGDEGAGSPLH
V: TRBV29-1; D: .; size: .; J: TRBJ1-2; CDR3: SVVGRLQGGYT
V: TRBV19; D: .; size: .; J: TRBJ1-2; CDR3: ASGLTDGGYT
V: TRBV18; D: TRBD1; size: .; J: TRBJ1-5; CDR3: ASSPGQGSVSNQPQH
V: TRBV13; D: TRBD1; size: .; J: TRBJ2-7; CDR3: ASSQGQGGEEQY
V: TRBV7-9; D: TRBD1; size: .; J: TRBJ1-1; CDR3: ASSQDRATEAF
V: TRBV11-2; D: .; size: .; J: TRBJ1-1; CDR3: ASSSDGRNTEAF
V: TRBV4-1; D: .; size: once; J: TRBJ2-5; CDR3: ASSRFSGEGQETQY
V: TRBV11-1; D: TRBD1; size: .; J: TRBJ1-3; CDR3: ASSSDRERSGNTIY
V: TRBV19; D: TRBD2; size: once; J: TRBJ2-3; CDR3: ASSSSSGGPSTDTQY
V: TRBV5-6; D: .; size: .; J: TRBJ1-2; CDR3: ASSHYRGSTNYGYT
V: TRBV30; D: TRBD1; size: .; J: TRBJ1-2; CDR3: AWTTGGNYGYT
V: TRBV11-2; D: .; size: .; J: TRBJ2-2; CDR3: ASRHTNTGELF
V: TRBV18; D: .; size: .; J: TRBJ2-3; CDR3: ASSPAQVSTDTQY
V: TRBV12-5; D: TRBD1; size: .; J: TRBJ2-1; CDR3: ASGPPTGAIGEQF
V: TRBV6-5; D: TRBD2; size: once; J: TRBJ2-7; CDR3: ASSREGTYEQY
V: TRBV2; D: TRBD1; size: .; J: TRBJ1-2; CDR3: ASSRDRGPSGYT
V: TRBV11-3; D: .; size: .; J: TRBJ2-3; CDR3: ASSQGQAGSTDTQY
V: TRBV6-5; D: .; size: .; J: TRBJ2-5; CDR3: ASRSSQETQY
V: TRBV30; D: TRBD1; size: .; J: TRBJ1-3; CDR3: AWGQGAPLSGNTIY
V: TRBV19; D: TRBD1; size: .; J: TRBJ1-6; CDR3: ASIGQGTSPLH
V: TRBV11-3; D: .; size: .; J: TRBJ1-2; CDR3: ASSLSEGSYGYT